This TCR beta chain appears in the sequencing data of a study of early T cells in non-severe SARS-CoV-2 infection. Across the whole study: The input, bulk RNA from unsorted whole blood, was sequenced, and chains were unpaired.

This clonotype has only a few counts. What it binds is not known. Molecules of cDNA were individually given unique molecular identifiers that were attached to them. TCRdb ran MiXCR on the 5' RACE reads and lists one entry per CDR3 protein. Of roughly 100,000 distinct CDR3 sequences in the sample, less than 15% were seen once. CDR3 length equals 12 residues. The V end lost 4 bases, the J end lost 3 bases, and 6 bases lay between the germline ends. Germline V lookup: CDR1 MNHEY, CDR2 SVGEGT. Study findings and constraints: Lookups in VDJdb leaned toward anti-spike CD8 responses and missed private and CD4 specificities.

The chain carries TRBV6-2 or TRBV6-3 and TRBJ1-1; no definite D call. The source material was whole blood. This sequence originates from an adult who was a healthcare worker with PCR-confirmed SARS-CoV-2 infection or an uninfected control (not recorded which). The CDR3 DNA reads TGTGCCAGCAGTTTTCTCGACACTGAAGCTTTCTTT. It specifies CASSFLDTEAFF.